This T cell receptor beta chain was captured by sequencing in a study of post-analysis software for immune sequencing data. Study findings and constraints: A few TRBV segments (TRBV5-6, TRBV5-1 and TRBV20-1 among them) occurred more frequently in patients than in controls. Pronounced co-clustering by F measure was evident among identically batched samples. Versus controls, multiple sclerosis patients showed significantly lower diversity (normalized Chao1).

Unique molecular identifiers were built into the TCR beta cDNA libraries. A population of roughly 1 to 11 million T cells gave rise to 400,000 to 550,000 cDNA molecules. Using its own MiXCR run on the PCR reads, TCRdb lists one record per CDR3 protein. The sample has 820,000 or so distinct CDR3 sequences, about 50% seen once; the top ten hold approximately 4.2%. In regard to this clonotype: Its antigen is not known.

With V trimmed by 1 base and J by 5 bases, 14 bases remained unmatched. The CDR3 runs 19 residues. Germline V lookup: CDR1 SGHTA, CDR2 FQGNSA. This clonotype originated in a girl between 10 and 17 years old with multiple sclerosis. The chain links TRBV7-2 to TRBJ2-5, with 12 bases identical to TRBD2. Sequencing input: blood. CDR3 protein: CASSLGGTSGLNLGETQYF. CDR3 coding DNA: TGTGCCAGCAGCTTAGGGGGGACTAGCGGGCTTAACCTTGGCGAGACCCAGTACTTC.